The T cell receptor beta chain described here comes from a study of beta chain features in type 1 diabetes. Whole-study context: Researchers looked at around 100 million sorted cells across all samples.

This clone was picked up a small number of times. Its antigen is unidentified. Study conclusions and caveats: Patients showed naive, central memory and Treg TCRB repertoires that appeared more similar than those of healthy donors. Cells expressing TCR highly could be over-represented by cDNA sequencing.

CDR1 is SGDLS, CDR2 YYNGEE, per germline. The CDR3 spans 12 residues. V gave up 4 bases and J gave up 9 bases, with 11 bases separating them. Every bit of the isolated RNA underwent reverse transcription, so sequencing read expressed TCRB transcripts. Clones were sequenced by immunoSEQ multiplex PCR, and TCRdb holds only the in-frame ones, with some missing. Seen here are some 150,000 clones, about 10% observed once, and the top ten hold roughly 1.4%. This receptor was identified in a man younger than 35 in good health. Sequencing input: naive CD4+ T cells from blood. This chain connects TRBV9 to TRBJ2-1; D possibly corresponds to TRBD2 (5 bases). CDR3 region: CASSLDRGEQFF. The CDR3 bases are TGTGCCAGCAGCTTAGATCGGGGTGAGCAGTTCTTC.